This TCR beta chain was identified in a study of blood T cells in healthy people across ages. This clonotype was counted only a few times. Its antigen remains unidentified. The CDR3 length is 13 residues. Germline lookup yields CDR1 DFQATT and CDR2 SNEGSKA (reference sequence). For the second PCR, which ran for roughly 6 to 12 cycles, a sample-barcoded 5' primer and a J-beta primer mix were used. TCRdb analysed the 5' RACE reads with MiXCR anew, one entry per CDR3 protein. The sample includes some 1.6 million distinct CDR3 sequences, almost 35% of them seen just once. Study-wide findings and caveats: Age brought a roughly linear fall in TCR beta diversity measured per million T cells. Estimated diversity that came from one million T cells was considered an underestimate. Naive T cell percentage by flow cytometry tracked strongly with beta diversity.

The sequence was collected from a woman aged 30 to 39 in good health. The gene calls are TRBV20-1 and TRBJ2-5; 8 bases are shared with TRBD2. TRBJ2-7 matches the DNA end more closely, so the J call is doubtful. Source material: blood. CDR3 nucleotides: TGCAGTGCCACTAGCGGAATAAAGTACGAGCAGTACTTC. This sequence encodes CSATSGIKYEQYF.